This T cell receptor (beta chain) was retrieved from a study of blood T cell repertoires in COVID-19. Generated by immunoSEQ multiplex PCR, the TCRdb table keeps only in-frame clones and is missing some. The sample contains roughly 76,000 clones, around nine tenths of which appear only once. There are 15 residues in the CDR3. Germline CDR1 SGHTA, CDR2 FQGNSA. The V gene end was trimmed by 1 base and the J gene end by 2 bases; junction bases not matched to a gene: 4. The V call is TRBV7-2, the J call TRBJ2-7, with 8 bases lining up with TRBD1. Sequencing was done on a sample of peripheral blood. This TCR was recovered from a man aged 25-45 years with acute or convalescent COVID-19. The CDR3 reads CASSLGARGPYEQYF. CDR3 DNA sequence: TGTGCCAGCAGCTTAGGTGCCAGGGGGCCCTACGAGCAGTACTTC.